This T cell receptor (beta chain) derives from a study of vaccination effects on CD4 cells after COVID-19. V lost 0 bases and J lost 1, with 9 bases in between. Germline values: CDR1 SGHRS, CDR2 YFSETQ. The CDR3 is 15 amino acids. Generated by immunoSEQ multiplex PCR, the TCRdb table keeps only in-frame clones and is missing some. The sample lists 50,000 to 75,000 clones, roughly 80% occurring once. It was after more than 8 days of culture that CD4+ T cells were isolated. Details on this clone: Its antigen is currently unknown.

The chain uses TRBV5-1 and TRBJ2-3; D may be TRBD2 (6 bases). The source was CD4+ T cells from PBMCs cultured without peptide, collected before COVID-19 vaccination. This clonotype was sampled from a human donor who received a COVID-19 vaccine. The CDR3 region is CASSLVASGTDTQYF. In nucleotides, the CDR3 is TGCGCCAGCAGCTTGGTAGCTAGCGGCACAGATACGCAGTATTTT.